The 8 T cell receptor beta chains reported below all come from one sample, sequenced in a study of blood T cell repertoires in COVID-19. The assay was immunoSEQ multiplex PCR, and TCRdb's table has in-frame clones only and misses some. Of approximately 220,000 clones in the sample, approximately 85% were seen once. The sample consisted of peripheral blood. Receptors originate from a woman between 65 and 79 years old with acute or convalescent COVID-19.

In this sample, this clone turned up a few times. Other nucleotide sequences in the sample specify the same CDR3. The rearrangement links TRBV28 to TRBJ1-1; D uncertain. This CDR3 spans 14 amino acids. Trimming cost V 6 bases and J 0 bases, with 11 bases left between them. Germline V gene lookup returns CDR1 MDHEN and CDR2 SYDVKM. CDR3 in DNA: TGTGCCAGCAGCCGGGGAGGTTTGAACACTGAAGCTTTCTTT. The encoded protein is CASSRGGLNTEAFF.

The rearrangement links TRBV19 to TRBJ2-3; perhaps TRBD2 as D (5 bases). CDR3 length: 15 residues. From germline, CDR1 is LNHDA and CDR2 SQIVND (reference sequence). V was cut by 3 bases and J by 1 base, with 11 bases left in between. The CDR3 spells CASSIRGSRTDTQYF. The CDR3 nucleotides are TGTGCCAGTAGTATTCGAGGGTCCCGCACAGATACGCAGTATTTT.

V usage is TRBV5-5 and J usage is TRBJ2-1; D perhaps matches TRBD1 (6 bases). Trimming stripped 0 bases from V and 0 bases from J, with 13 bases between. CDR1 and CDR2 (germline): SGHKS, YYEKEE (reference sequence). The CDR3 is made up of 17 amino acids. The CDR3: CASSLDVGQISYNEQFF. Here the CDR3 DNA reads TGTGCCAGCAGCTTGGACGTTGGACAGATCTCCTACAATGAGCAGTTCTTC.

The CDR3 DNA follows: TGTGCCAGCAGTGTCGGGGGGTACACCGGGGAGCTGTTTTTT. It yields the protein CASSVGGYTGELFF. The V call is TRBV2, the J call TRBJ2-2, with TRBD2 identical over 7 bases. CDR1 SNHLY and CDR2 FYNNEI come from the germline V gene. J gave up 3 bases and V 4 bases, and 2 bases lay outside the gene matches. CDR3 size: 14 residues.

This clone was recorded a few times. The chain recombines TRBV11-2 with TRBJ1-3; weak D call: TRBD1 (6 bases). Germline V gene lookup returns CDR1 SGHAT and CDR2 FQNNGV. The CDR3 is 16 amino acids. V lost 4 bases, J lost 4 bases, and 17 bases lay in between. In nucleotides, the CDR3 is TGTGCCAGCAGCTGGCAAGGGGGGGCGACGGGAAACACCATATATTTT. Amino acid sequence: CASSWQGGATGNTIYF. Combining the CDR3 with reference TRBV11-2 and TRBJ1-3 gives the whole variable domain EAGVAQSPRYKIIEKRQSVAFWCNPISGHATLYWYQQILGQGPKLLIQFQNNGVVDDSQLPKDRFSAERLKGVDSTLKIQPAKLEDSAVYLCASSWQGGATGNTIYFGEGSWLTVV.

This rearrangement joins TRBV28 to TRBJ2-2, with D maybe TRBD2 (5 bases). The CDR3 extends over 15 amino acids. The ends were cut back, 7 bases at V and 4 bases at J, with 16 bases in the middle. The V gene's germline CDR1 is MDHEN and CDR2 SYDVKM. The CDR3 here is CASTPSLSGTGELFF. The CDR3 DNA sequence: TGTGCCAGCACACCTAGCTTGTCGGGCACCGGGGAGCTGTTTTTT.

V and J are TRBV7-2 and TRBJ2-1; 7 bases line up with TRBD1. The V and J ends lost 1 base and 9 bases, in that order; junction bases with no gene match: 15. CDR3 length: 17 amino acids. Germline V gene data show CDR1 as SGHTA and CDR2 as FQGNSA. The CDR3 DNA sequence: TGTGCCAGCAGCTTAGGGTTGATGAGGGGGCATTCGGGTGAGCAGTTCTTC. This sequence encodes CASSLGLMRGHSGEQFF.

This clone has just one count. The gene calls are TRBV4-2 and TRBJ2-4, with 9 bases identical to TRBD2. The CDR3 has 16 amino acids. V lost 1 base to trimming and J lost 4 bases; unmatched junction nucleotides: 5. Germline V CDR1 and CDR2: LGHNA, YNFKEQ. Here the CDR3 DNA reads TGTGCCAGCAGCCAAGCGCGGGGGGGTCTAAAAAACATTCAGTACTTC. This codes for CASSQARGGLKNIQYF.